This T cell receptor (beta chain) was captured in a study of T cells in Graves' hyperthyroidism and ophthalmopathy. Hyperthyroidism had been newly diagnosed in patients aged 18 to 65, and its duration was under 2 months. Amplified TCR beta CDR3 regions derived from RNA transcripts. The primer set for the first-round RT-PCR of the TCR CDR3 was HTBI. TCRdb used MiXCR to reprocess the multiplex PCR reads, holding one entry per CDR3 protein. Seen here are around 250,000 distinct CDR3 sequences, more than 12% observed once, and the top ten hold 13%. The V and J ends lost 0 bases and 4 bases, in that order; junction bases with no gene match: 1. The CDR3 consists of 15 residues. The germline CDR1 and CDR2 sequences are LNHDA and SQIVND (reference sequence).

The clonotype originates from a woman aged 40 to 49 with Graves' hyperthyroidism that later progressed to Graves' ophthalmopathy. V is TRBV19 and J is TRBJ2-1; 9 bases are shared with TRBD1. Material for sequencing was blood. The CDR3 DNA follows: TGTGCCAGTAGTATAGACGGGACAGGGTACAATGAGCAGTTCTTC. Amino acids: CASSIDGTGYNEQFF.